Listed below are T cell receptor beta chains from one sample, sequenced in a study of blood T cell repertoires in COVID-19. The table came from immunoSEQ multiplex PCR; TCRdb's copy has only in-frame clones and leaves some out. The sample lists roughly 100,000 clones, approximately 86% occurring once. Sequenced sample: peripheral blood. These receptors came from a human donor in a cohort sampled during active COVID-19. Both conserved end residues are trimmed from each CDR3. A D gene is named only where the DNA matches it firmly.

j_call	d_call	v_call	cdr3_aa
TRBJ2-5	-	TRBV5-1	ASSRQGREETQY
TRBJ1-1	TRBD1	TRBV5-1	ASSLKGGGTEAF
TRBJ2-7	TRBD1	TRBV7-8	ASSKKTGGAGRYYEQY
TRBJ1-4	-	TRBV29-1	SVEARAATNEKLF
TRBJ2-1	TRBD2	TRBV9	ASSTGLAVIRNEQF
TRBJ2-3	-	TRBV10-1	ASSVHPGADTQY
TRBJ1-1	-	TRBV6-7	ASSFLRVNTEAF
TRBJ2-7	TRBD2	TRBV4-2	ASSQDYRGGRDEQY
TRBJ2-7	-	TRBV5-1	ASSFSTAGGYEQY
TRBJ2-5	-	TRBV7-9	ASSAILEAETQY
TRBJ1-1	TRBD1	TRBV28	ASRSWGTGGKTEAF
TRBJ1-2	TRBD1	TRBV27	ASTHSGGNYGYT
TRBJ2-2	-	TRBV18	ASSLAQVGTGELF
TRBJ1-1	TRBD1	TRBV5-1	ASSPTGAQTFNTEAF
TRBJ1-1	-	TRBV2	ASRNLGQYTEAF
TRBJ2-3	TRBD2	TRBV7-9	ASSLGDLAGITDTQY